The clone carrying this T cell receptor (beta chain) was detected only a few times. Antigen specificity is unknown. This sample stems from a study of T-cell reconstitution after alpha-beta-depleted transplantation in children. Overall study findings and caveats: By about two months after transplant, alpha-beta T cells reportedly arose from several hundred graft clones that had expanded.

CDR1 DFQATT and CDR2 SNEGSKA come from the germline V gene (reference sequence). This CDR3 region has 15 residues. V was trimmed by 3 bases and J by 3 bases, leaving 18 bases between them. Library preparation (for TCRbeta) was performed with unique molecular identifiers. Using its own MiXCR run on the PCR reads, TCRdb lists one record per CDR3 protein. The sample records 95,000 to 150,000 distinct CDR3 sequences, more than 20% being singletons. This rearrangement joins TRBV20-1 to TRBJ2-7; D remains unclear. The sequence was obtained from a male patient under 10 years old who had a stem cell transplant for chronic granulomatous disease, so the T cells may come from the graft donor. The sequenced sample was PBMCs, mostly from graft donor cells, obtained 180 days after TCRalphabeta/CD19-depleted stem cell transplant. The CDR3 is CSASGVVASFYEQYF. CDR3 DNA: TGCAGTGCTAGTGGCGTTGTGGCATCCTTCTACGAGCAGTACTTC.